This entry features one T cell receptor (beta chain) sequence. This sample was taken from a study of T-cell memory formation after mild COVID-19. Germline V CDR1 and CDR2: LGHDT, YNNKEL (reference sequence). J lost 5 bases, V lost 0 bases, and 16 bases had no gene match. This CDR3 spans 19 amino acids. TCRdb reprocessed the 5' RACE reads with MiXCR, giving one entry per CDR3 protein. The sample consists of roughly 120,000 distinct CDR3 sequences, about 16% of them appearing once. V usage is TRBV3-1 and J usage is TRBJ2-5; 9 positions agree with TRBD2. The sequence came from an adult woman who had mild COVID-19 (a few samples of this study predate the infection). Cell type and time point are not known. The sample taken for sequencing was PBMCs or a T cell subset sorted from them (not recorded which). As DNA, the CDR3 is TGTGCCAGCAGCCAAGATCGCCGACGTGGTTCGCGGGGGGGTGAGACCCAGTACTTC. It specifies CASSQDRRRGSRGGETQYF.